Described below is a single T cell receptor (beta chain) sequence and its context. Measured with immunoSEQ multiplex PCR; TCRdb has only the in-frame clones, and not every one. The table includes over 150,000 clones, 85% to 95% detected once. The record originates from a study of control samples from healthy donors and cancer patients. Sequenced: blood. This receptor was taken from a man aged 18 to 30 in good health.

The CDR3 protein is CAWRTGGSGNTIYF. The CDR3 nucleotides are TGTGCCTGGAGAACCGGGGGAAGTGGAAACACCATATATTTT. The chain combines TRBV30 with TRBJ1-3, with D possibly being TRBD1 (5 bases). V shed 3 bases and J shed 3 bases, with 12 bases lying between them. The CDR3 has 14 residues. CDR1 GTSNPN and CDR2 SVGIG come from the germline V gene (reference sequence).